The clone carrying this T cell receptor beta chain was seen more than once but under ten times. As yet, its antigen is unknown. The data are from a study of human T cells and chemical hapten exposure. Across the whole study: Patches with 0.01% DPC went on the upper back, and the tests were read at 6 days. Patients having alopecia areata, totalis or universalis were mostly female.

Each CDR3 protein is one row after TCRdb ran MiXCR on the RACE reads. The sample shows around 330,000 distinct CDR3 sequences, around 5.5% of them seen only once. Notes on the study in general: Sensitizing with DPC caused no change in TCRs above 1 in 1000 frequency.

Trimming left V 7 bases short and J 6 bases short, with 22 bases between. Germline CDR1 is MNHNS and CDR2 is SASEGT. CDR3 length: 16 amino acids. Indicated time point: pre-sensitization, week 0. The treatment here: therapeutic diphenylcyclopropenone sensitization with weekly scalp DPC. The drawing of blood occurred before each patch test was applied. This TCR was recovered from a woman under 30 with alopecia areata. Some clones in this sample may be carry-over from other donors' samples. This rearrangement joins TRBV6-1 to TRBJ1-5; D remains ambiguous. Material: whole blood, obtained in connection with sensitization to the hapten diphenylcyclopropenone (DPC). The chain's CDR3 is CASTEPGRASIQPQHF. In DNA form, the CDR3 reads TGTGCCAGCACGGAGCCAGGTCGGGCGTCCATTCAGCCCCAGCATTTT.